The clone carrying this T cell receptor (beta chain) appeared a few times. These data are taken from a study of CD8+ T cells in alopecia areata. The treatment here: oral pan-JAK inhibitor, 5-10 mg twice daily. CDR1 is LGHNT, CDR2 FRNRAP, per germline. There are 16 residues in the CDR3. The ends were cut back, 3 bases at V and 2 bases at J, with 17 bases in the middle. The sequencing template was cDNA reverse transcribed from extracted RNA. Some clones are missing from TCRdb's copy, which holds only in-frame ones; the method was immunoSEQ multiplex PCR. The sample comprises about 210,000 clones, just over 65% of which are singletons, and roughly 1.2% rests with the top ten.

The sequence derives from a human donor with alopecia areata. The starting material was CD4+ T cells sorted from blood, obtained at week 44, from a patient treated with tofacitinib. The chain carries TRBV12-5 and TRBJ2-7, with D possibly being TRBD1 (5 bases). The CDR3 reads CASGLNQGIGAYEQYF. In DNA, the CDR3 is TGTGCTAGTGGTTTAAACCAGGGAATAGGCGCCTACGAGCAGTACTTC.